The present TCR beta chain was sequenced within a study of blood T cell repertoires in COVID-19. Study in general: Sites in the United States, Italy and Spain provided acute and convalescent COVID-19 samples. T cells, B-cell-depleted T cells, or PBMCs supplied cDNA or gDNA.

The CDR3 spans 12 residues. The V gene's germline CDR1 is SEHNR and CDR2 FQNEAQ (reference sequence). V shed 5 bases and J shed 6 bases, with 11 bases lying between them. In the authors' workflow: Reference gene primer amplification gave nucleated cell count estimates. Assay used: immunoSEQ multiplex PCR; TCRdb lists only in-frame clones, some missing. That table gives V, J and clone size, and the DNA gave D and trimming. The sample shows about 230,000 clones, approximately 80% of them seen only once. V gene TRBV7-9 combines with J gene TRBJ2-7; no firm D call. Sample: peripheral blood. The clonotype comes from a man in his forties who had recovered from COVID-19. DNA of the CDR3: TGTGCCAGCAGCCTTAGCCCGGGCGAGCAGTACTTC. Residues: CASSLSPGEQYF.